The 11 T cell receptor beta chains reported below all come from one sample, sequenced in a study of T-cell memory formation after mild COVID-19. TCRdb reanalysed the 5' RACE reads using MiXCR and keeps one entry per CDR3 protein. The data contain 25,000 to 30,000 distinct CDR3 sequences, roughly an eighth of them seen just once; the ten biggest clones take up around 15%. The sample comprised PBMCs or a T cell subset sorted from them (not recorded which). The receptors were sampled from an adult woman who had mild COVID-19 (a few samples of this study predate the infection). Cell type and time point are not known.

This clonotype was counted ten times or more. The V and J genes are TRBV5-1 and TRBJ1-1; the D gene is possibly TRBD1 (5 bases). The CDR3 consists of 14 residues. Trimming took off 1 base at V and 2 bases at J, with 9 bases between the two ends. Germline-derived CDR1 and CDR2 are SGHRS and YFSETQ. The chain's CDR3 is CASSLLDTNTEAFF. DNA of the CDR3: TGCGCCAGCAGCTTGCTGGACACCAACACTGAAGCTTTCTTT.

This clonotype was seen many times. The V call is TRBV7-6, the J call TRBJ2-1; TRBD2 is a possible D gene (6 bases). The germline V and J ends were trimmed by 1 base and 2 bases, with 18 bases remaining between them. There are 18 residues in the CDR3. Germline loops: CDR1 SGHVS, CDR2 FNYEAQ. In DNA, the CDR3 is TGTGCCAGCAGCTTAGATGGCGGGATTACCGGGGCCTACAATGAGCAGTTCTTC. Amino acid sequence: CASSLDGGITGAYNEQFF.

This clonotype was observed many times. The chain combines TRBV5-6 with TRBJ2-3; 7 bases map to TRBD2. Germline loops: CDR1 SGHDT, CDR2 YYEEEE. The CDR3 has 17 residues. V trimming: 0 bases; J trimming: 4 bases; junction bases outside the gene matches: 11. CDR3 amino acids: CASSLDWGGGASDTQYF. The CDR3 DNA is TGTGCCAGCAGCTTGGATTGGGGCGGGGGAGCCTCAGATACGCAGTATTTT.

This clonotype was detected ten times or more. The V and J genes are TRBV6-1 and TRBJ2-3; the D call may be TRBD1 or TRBD2 (6 bases each). The germline V gene encodes CDR1 MNHNS and CDR2 SASEGT. V was shortened by 1 base and J by 1 base, with 18 bases between the two germline ends. This CDR3 is 18 amino acids long. The DNA for the CDR3 is TGTGCCAGCAGTGAAGTAGAGGGGGGAGGAGGGGGCACAGATACGCAGTATTTT. Encoded protein: CASSEVEGGGGGTDTQYF.

This clonotype showed up many times. This sequence joins TRBV7-8 and TRBJ2-3; 7 bases match TRBD1. Germline CDR1 and CDR2: SGHVS and FQNEAQ. Unmatched junction bases numbered 8, after V lost 4 bases and J lost 4 bases. This CDR3 is built from 15 residues. The DNA for the CDR3 is TGTGCCAGCAGCTCGCGCGACAGGGCTGCAGATACGCAGTATTTT. Translating gives CASSSRDRAADTQYF.

This clonotype has a count of ten or more. The rearrangement uses TRBV7-3 and TRBJ2-7; D unclear. Per the germline V gene, CDR1 is SGHTA and CDR2 is FQGTGA. This CDR3 is 16 amino acids long. Between the trimmed V and J ends, which lost 5 bases and 0 bases, there was a span of 17 bases. The CDR3 DNA is TGTGCCAGCAGCGCCACAGCCCTAAGGGCCTCCTACGAGCAGTACTTC. This translates into CASSATALRASYEQYF.

A note on this clonotype: At one of its ends the junction is not consistent with the germline gene, which may arise from a read error. This chain links TRBV7-2 with TRBJ2-3, with D hard to call. This CDR3 spans 13 amino acids. In germline, CDR1 is SGHTA, CDR2 FQGNSA. DNA for the CDR3: TGTGCCAGCAGCCGCGACCTCACAGATGCGCAGTATTTT. Protein product: CASSRDLTDAQYF.

This clonotype was observed many times. The CDR3 protein is CASTLIAGGPGEQFF. CDR3 in DNA: TGTGCCAGCACCCTCATAGCAGGGGGCCCGGGGGAGCAGTTCTTC. This chain uses TRBV7-9 with TRBJ2-1; 8 nucleotides agree with TRBD1. This CDR3 spans 15 amino acids. The V gene end was trimmed by 7 bases and the J gene end by 10 bases; junction bases not matched to a gene: 15. Germline V gives CDR1 SEHNR, CDR2 FQNEAQ (reference sequence).

This clonotype showed up many times. The chain is built from TRBV5-4 and TRBJ1-1; D gene ambiguous. V was cut by 4 bases and J by 2 bases, with 15 bases left in between. CDR1 SGHNT and CDR2 YYREEE come from the germline V gene (reference sequence). The CDR3 is 15 residues long. The CDR3 DNA reads as TGTGCCAGCAGCCAAACCGGCCTCGGAAACACTGAAGCTTTCTTT. Amino acids: CASSQTGLGNTEAFF.

This clonotype counts as medium-sized. V usage is TRBV4-3 and J usage is TRBJ2-5; D ambiguous. The germline V gene has CDR1 LGHNA and CDR2 YSLEER. The V end was cut by 0 bases, the J end by 6 bases, with 14 bases between. There are 15 residues in the CDR3. The CDR3 loop is CASSQDPGQAKTQYF. The CDR3 DNA is TGCGCCAGCAGCCAAGATCCGGGCCAGGCTAAGACCCAGTACTTC.

This clonotype was detected ten times or more. This chain uses TRBV12-5 with TRBJ2-7; D is undetermined. The length of the CDR3 is 16 residues. In germline, CDR1 is LGHNT, CDR2 FRNRAP. V lost 0 bases and J lost 0, with 12 bases in between. The CDR3: CASGLVLGTYSYEQYF. CDR3 coding DNA: TGTGCTAGTGGTTTGGTTCTAGGCACCTACTCCTACGAGCAGTACTTC.